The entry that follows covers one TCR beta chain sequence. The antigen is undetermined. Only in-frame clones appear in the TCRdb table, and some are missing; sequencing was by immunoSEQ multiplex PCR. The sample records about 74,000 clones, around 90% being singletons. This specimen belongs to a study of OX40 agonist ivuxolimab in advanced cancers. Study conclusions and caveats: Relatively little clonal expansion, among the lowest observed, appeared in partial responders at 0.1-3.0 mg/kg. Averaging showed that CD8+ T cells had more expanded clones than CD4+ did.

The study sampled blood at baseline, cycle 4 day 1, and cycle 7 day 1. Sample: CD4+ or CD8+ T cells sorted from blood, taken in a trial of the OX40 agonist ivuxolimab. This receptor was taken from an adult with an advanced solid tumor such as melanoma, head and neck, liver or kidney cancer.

The CDR3 sequence is CASSQDGVLGQNTEAFF. In nucleotides, the CDR3 is TGCGCCAGCAGCCAAGACGGGGTCTTGGGACAGAACACTGAAGCTTTCTTT. J is TRBJ1-1 and V is TRBV4-1; D possibly corresponds to TRBD1 (6 bases). CDR3 length equals 17 residues. The germline gives CDR1 MGHRA, CDR2 YSYEKL. V was clipped by 0 bases and J by 1 base, with 15 bases between them.